Each of the 21 T cell receptor beta chains below was sequenced from the same sample in a study of OX40 agonist ivuxolimab in advanced cancers. Sequencing was performed with immunoSEQ multiplex PCR; in TCRdb, only in-frame clones are kept and a portion is missing. The profile shows 70,000 to 100,000 clones, approximately 81% of them singletons. The sequenced sample was CD4+ or CD8+ T cells sorted from blood, obtained in a trial of the OX40 agonist ivuxolimab. These receptors were collected from an adult with an advanced solid tumor such as melanoma, head and neck, liver or kidney cancer.

J is TRBJ1-2 and V is TRBV28, with D uncertain. Trimming took 2 bases from V and 4 from J, leaving 11 bases between them. The CDR3 extends over 14 amino acids. Germline V gene sequence: CDR1 MDHEN, CDR2 SYDVKM. DNA for the CDR3: TGTGCCAGCAGTTTAAGTCCCCGGATCTATGGCTACACCTTC. Translation: CASSLSPRIYGYTF.

V usage is TRBV7-6 and J usage is TRBJ1-2, with D tentatively TRBD1 (6 bases). Trimming stripped 2 bases from V and 3 bases from J, with 16 bases between. Germline V gene lookup returns CDR1 SGHVS and CDR2 FNYEAQ. This CDR3 is built from 16 residues. The CDR3, as DNA: TGTGCCAGCAGCTTACTGGGGGGCGCACGGCACTATGGCTACACCTTC. It translates to CASSLLGGARHYGYTF.

This chain connects TRBV4-3 to TRBJ1-3, with a weak D call TRBD1 (5 bases). V lost 0 bases, J lost 3 bases, and 9 bases lay in between. Germline V gene lookup returns CDR1 LGHNA and CDR2 YSLEER. There are 15 residues in the CDR3. The CDR3 nucleotides are TGCGCCAGCAGCCAAGACCCCAGGGTTGGAAACACCATATATTTT. It is translated as CASSQDPRVGNTIYF.

The gene calls are TRBV5-5 and TRBJ2-7, with D perhaps TRBD2 (5 bases). This CDR3 has 13 residues. Trimming left V 4 bases short and J 2 bases short, with 10 bases between. Germline CDR1 is SGHKS and CDR2 is YYEKEE (reference sequence). In nucleotides, the CDR3 is TGTGCCAGCAGCCGGGAACCCGCCTACGAGCAGTACTTC. It codes for CASSREPAYEQYF.

This chain uses TRBV2 with TRBJ2-4; perhaps D is TRBD1 or TRBD2 (5 bases each). Germline loops: CDR1 SNHLY, CDR2 FYNNEI. The ends were cut back, 6 bases at V and 0 bases at J, with 12 bases in the middle. CDR3 length equals 15 residues. CDR3 DNA sequence: TGTGCCAGCAGGGCAGGGAGTATAGCCAAAAACATTCAGTACTTC. Translating gives CASRAGSIAKNIQYF.

V is TRBV28 and J is TRBJ2-1; 11 bases fit TRBD2. This CDR3 comprises 17 residues. The J segment lost 4 bases and the V segment lost 6 bases, leaving 11 bases of the junction unmatched. Germline values: CDR1 MDHEN, CDR2 SYDVKM. The CDR3 protein is CASRPSSGGNIYNEQFF. CDR3 coding DNA: TGTGCCAGCAGACCCTCTAGCGGGGGGAATATTTACAATGAGCAGTTCTTC. The full variable domain, with the rest looked up from reference TRBV28 and TRBJ2-1, is DVKVTQSSRYLVKRTGEKVFLECVQDMDHENMFWYRQDPGLGLRLIYFSYDVKMKEKGDIPEGYSVSREKKERFSLILESASTNQTSMYLCASRPSSGGNIYNEQFFGPGTRLTVL.

The chain recombines TRBV5-1 with TRBJ1-2; 8 positions agree with TRBD1. The CDR3 runs 14 residues. V dropped 2 bases and J dropped 6; count of bases not matched to a gene: 6. Germline assignment: CDR1 SGHRS and CDR2 YFSETQ. CDR3 sequence (DNA): TGCGCCAGCAGCTTAACGGACAGGGTAAATGGCTACACCTTC. Translating gives CASSLTDRVNGYTF.

V is TRBV6-5 and J is TRBJ1-2, with TRBD1 as a possible D gene (5 bases). CDR3 length: 15 amino acids. Germline lookup yields CDR1 MNHEY and CDR2 SVGAGI. V lost 8 bases and J 3 bases, leaving 19 bases between the germline ends. CDR3 bases: TGTGCCAGCCGACCACGGGACCGATTTTACTATGGCTACACCTTC. Translated: CASRPRDRFYYGYTF.

This chain joins TRBV30 and TRBJ2-5; 8 nucleotides line up with TRBD2. V shed 3 bases, J shed 4 bases, and the junction held 4 bases outside the gene matches. CDR1 is GTSNPN, CDR2 SVGIG, per germline (reference sequence). This CDR3 has 13 residues. CDR3 nucleotide sequence: TGTGCCTGGAGCTACGCGGGGGGAGAGACCCAGTACTTC. It specifies CAWSYAGGETQYF.

The V call is TRBV7-3, the J call TRBJ2-1; 11 bases line up with TRBD2. V gave up 5 bases and J gave up 3 bases; unmatched junction bases: 3. The V gene's germline CDR1 is SGHTA and CDR2 FQGTGA. The CDR3 extends over 15 amino acids. The CDR3 loop reads CASSQTSGGYNEQFF. As DNA, the CDR3 is TGTGCCAGCAGCCAAACTAGCGGGGGCTACAATGAGCAGTTCTTC.

The chain has TRBV19 and TRBJ2-5; D may be TRBD1 or TRBD2 (5 bases each). Looked up from germline, CDR1 is LNHDA and CDR2 is SQIVND (reference sequence). V shed 7 bases and J shed 5 bases, with 17 bases lying between them. CDR3 length: 14 residues. CDR3 region: CASTSFGTPETQYF. In DNA, the CDR3 is TGTGCCAGTACCTCTTTTGGGACCCCGGAGACCCAGTACTTC. Full variable domain (outside the CDR3, taken from reference TRBV19 and TRBJ2-5): DGGITQSPKYLFRKEGQNVTLSCEQNLNHDAMYWYRQDPGQGLRLIYYSQIVNDFQKGDIAEGYSVSREKKESFPLTVTSAQKNPTAFYLCASTSFGTPETQYFGPGTRLLVL.

The rearrangement joins TRBV4-1 to TRBJ2-3; D call uncertain. Trimming shortened V by 4 bases and J by 0 bases, and 5 bases separated the two germline ends. CDR1 is MGHRA and CDR2 is YSYEKL in the germline V gene. This CDR3 is 13 amino acids long. Here the CDR3 DNA reads TGCGCCAGCAGCCTCTCTAGCACAGATACGCAGTATTTT. It codes for CASSLSSTDTQYF.

The V gene is TRBV7-2, the J gene TRBJ1-3; a weak D match, TRBD1 (6 bases). Germline CDR1 reads SGHTA; CDR2 reads FQGNSA. V lost 7 bases and J lost 0, with 13 bases in between. CDR3 length: 15 amino acids. The CDR3 spells CASTTDRFSGNTIYF. CDR3 DNA sequence: TGTGCCAGCACCACAGACAGGTTCTCTGGAAACACCATATATTTT.

The CDR3 DNA reads TGTGCCAGCAGTTCCAGACCAGGGGGAGGGACCCAGTACTTC. Translating gives CASSSRPGGGTQYF. This sequence joins TRBV7-2 and TRBJ2-5; maybe TRBD1 (7 bases). Germline lookup yields CDR1 SGHTA and CDR2 FQGNSA. This CDR3 spans 14 amino acids. V lost 6 bases to trimming and J lost 7 bases, with 18 bases between them.

The chain has TRBV7-2 and TRBJ1-3; no reliable D call. In germline, CDR1 is SGHTA, CDR2 FQGNSA. There are 15 residues in the CDR3. With 8 bases removed from V and 5 bases from J, the gap between germline ends came to 19 bases. The CDR3 spells CASAGSVDRRNTIYF. The CDR3 region has the DNA TGTGCCAGCGCGGGATCGGTGGACCGGAGAAACACCATATATTTT.

V and J are TRBV5-3 and TRBJ2-7; unclear D gene. TRBV5-3 carries the ORF label, with uncertain function. V dropped 2 bases and J dropped 6 bases, with 15 bases sitting between them. The CDR3 sequence is 14 residues long. In DNA, the CDR3 is TGTGCCAGAAGCTTTGGCACATCCCTCTCCGAGCAGTACGTC. This codes for CARSFGTSLSEQYV.

The rearrangement uses TRBV4-1 and TRBJ1-2, with D hard to call. The CDR3 totals 14 residues. V shed 0 bases and J shed 2 bases, with 7 bases lying between them. The germline gives CDR1 MGHRA, CDR2 YSYEKL. The CDR3 nucleotides are TGCGCCAGCAGCCAAGAGGGATCGAACTATGGCTACACCTTC. Protein product: CASSQEGSNYGYTF.

J is TRBJ1-1 and V is TRBV7-2; D call uncertain. V lost 2 bases and J 4 bases, leaving 8 bases between the germline ends. CDR3 length: 13 amino acids. Looked up from germline, CDR1 is SGHTA and CDR2 is FQGNSA. The CDR3 bases are TGTGCCAGCAGCTTAATCGTCGGCACTGAAGCTTTCTTT. Residues: CASSLIVGTEAFF.

This clone was detected a few times. V gene TRBV7-2 combines with J gene TRBJ2-6; D unresolved. The CDR3 extends over 15 amino acids. V was clipped by 1 base and J by 1 base, with 5 bases between them. The V gene's germline CDR1 is SGHTA and CDR2 FQGNSA. The CDR3 loop reads CASSLGASGANVLTF. The CDR3 DNA reads as TGTGCCAGCAGCTTAGGGGCGTCTGGGGCCAACGTCCTGACTTTC.

CDR3 in amino acids: CASRRAGGVSGELFF. The CDR3 nucleotides are TGTGCCAGCAGAAGAGCGGGGGGTGTTTCGGGGGAGCTGTTTTTT. The rearrangement joins TRBV27 to TRBJ2-2; TRBD2 matches 9 bases. V was pared by 6 bases and J by 8 bases, with 10 bases of the junction left unmatched. Germline CDR1 MNHEY, CDR2 SMNVEV (reference sequence). The CDR3 length is 15 residues.

The chain recombines TRBV11-2 with TRBJ2-5; 7 nucleotides line up with TRBD1. The V and J ends lost 5 bases and 5 bases, in that order; junction bases with no gene match: 14. This CDR3 spans 16 amino acids. The germline V gene encodes CDR1 SGHAT and CDR2 FQNNGV. CDR3 loop: CASSRGTAPQMETQYF. CDR3 DNA sequence: TGTGCCAGCAGCCGAGGGACAGCGCCCCAAATGGAGACCCAGTACTTC. The entire variable domain, with the rest obtained from reference TRBV11-2 and TRBJ2-5, is as follows: EAGVAQSPRYKIIEKRQSVAFWCNPISGHATLYWYQQILGQGPKLLIQFQNNGVVDDSQLPKDRFSAERLKGVDSTLKIQPAKLEDSAVYLCASSRGTAPQMETQYFGPGTRLLVL.